This paragraph reports one T cell receptor (beta chain). Germline V CDR1 and CDR2: SGHRS, YFSETQ. This CDR3 has 14 amino acids. V lost 4 bases and J lost 3, with 10 bases in between. This entry belongs to a study of blood T cell repertoires in COVID-19. The overall study: Sites across the United States, Italy and Spain contributed samples from acute and convalescent COVID-19.

As originally analysed: Amplification of reference gene primers provided the estimated nucleated cell counts. The table came from immunoSEQ multiplex PCR; TCRdb's copy has only in-frame clones and leaves some out. The V and J calls and the clone size are those of that table, but D and trimming were determined from the DNA. The sample lists approximately 180,000 clones; approximately 85% were seen once. This clonotype was sampled from a human donor with active or convalescent COVID-19. The donor label of this sample is uncertain. Sequenced sample: peripheral blood. The chain links TRBV5-1 to TRBJ2-2, with a tentative D call TRBD1 (5 bases). CDR3 loop: CASSQTGDTGELFF. The CDR3 DNA reads as TGCGCCAGCAGCCAAACAGGAGACACCGGGGAGCTGTTTTTT.